Presented here are 5 T cell receptor beta chains from one specimen sequenced in a study of blood T cell repertoires in COVID-19. Libraries were prepared by immunoSEQ multiplex PCR; TCRdb keeps only in-frame clonotypes and omits some of them. The repertoire holds more than 150,000 clones, with approximately 80% as singletons. Sequencing was performed on PBMCs or T cells enriched from blood (not recorded which). Receptors originate from a man aged 60 to 75 who had been exposed to COVID-19.

The chain couples TRBV11-2 to TRBJ2-1; TRBD2 is a possible D gene (5 bases). Trimming removed 5 bases from V and 5 bases from J, with 16 bases in between. The CDR3 loop spans 15 amino acids. Looked up from germline, CDR1 is SGHAT and CDR2 is FQNNGV. CDR3 amino acids: CASSPYRASHNEQFF. DNA for the CDR3: TGTGCCAGCAGCCCCTATCGGGCTAGCCACAATGAGCAGTTCTTC.

This chain joins TRBV6-6 and TRBJ1-2, with TRBD1 identical over 8 bases. CDR1 MNHNY and CDR2 SVGAGI come from the germline V gene (reference sequence). After removal of 5 bases from V and 7 bases from J, the junction contained 9 bases not matched to a gene. This CDR3 comprises 14 residues. The CDR3 reads CASSKSGTGPGYTF. For the CDR3, the DNA is TGTGCCAGCAGTAAATCCGGGACAGGCCCTGGCTACACCTTC.

By frequency in the sample, this clone is medium-sized. The rearrangement links TRBV28 to TRBJ2-7; D not resolved. In germline, CDR1 is MDHEN, CDR2 SYDVKM. V was pared by 3 bases and J by 1 base, with 7 bases between. The CDR3 spans 13 residues. The CDR3 DNA is TGTGCCAGCAGTTTGATCGGGTCCTACGAGCAGTACTTC. Its protein is CASSLIGSYEQYF.

CDR3 loop: CASSLSGRKYNEQFF. In DNA form, the CDR3 reads TGTGCCAGCAGTCTCAGCGGGAGGAAATACAATGAGCAGTTCTTC. The rearrangement joins TRBV6-2 or TRBV6-3 to TRBJ2-1; 9 positions agree with TRBD2. This CDR3 region has 15 residues. Trimming cost V 5 bases and J 4 bases; bases outside gene matches: 6. From germline, CDR1 is MNHEY and CDR2 SVGEGT.

The V gene is TRBV2, the J gene TRBJ2-2; TRBD2 agrees at 12 bases. Germline V gene data show CDR1 as SNHLY and CDR2 as FYNNEI. This CDR3 is built from 16 residues. With V trimmed by 2 bases and J by 8 bases, 6 bases remained unmatched. CDR3 coding DNA: TGTGCCAGCAGTGAAAAGACTAGCGGGAGAAGGGGGGAGCTGTTTTTT. As protein: CASSEKTSGRRGELFF.